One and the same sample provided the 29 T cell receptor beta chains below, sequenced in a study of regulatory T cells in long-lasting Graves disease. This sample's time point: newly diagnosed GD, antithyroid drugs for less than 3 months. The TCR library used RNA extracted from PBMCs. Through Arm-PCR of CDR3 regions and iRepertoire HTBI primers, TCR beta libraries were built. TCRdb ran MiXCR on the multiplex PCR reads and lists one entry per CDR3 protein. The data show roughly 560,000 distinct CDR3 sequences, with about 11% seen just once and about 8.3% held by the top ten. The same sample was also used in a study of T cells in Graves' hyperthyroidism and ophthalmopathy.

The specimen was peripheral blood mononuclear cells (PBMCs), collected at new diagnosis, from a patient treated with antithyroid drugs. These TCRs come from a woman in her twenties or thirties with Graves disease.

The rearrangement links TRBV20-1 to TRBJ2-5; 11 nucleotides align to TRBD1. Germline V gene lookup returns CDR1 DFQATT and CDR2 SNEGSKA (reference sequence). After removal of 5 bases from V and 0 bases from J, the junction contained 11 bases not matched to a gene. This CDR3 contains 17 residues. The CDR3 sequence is CSAGDDGTGGYQETQYF. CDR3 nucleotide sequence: TGCAGTGCTGGCGACGACGGGACAGGGGGATACCAAGAGACCCAGTACTTC.

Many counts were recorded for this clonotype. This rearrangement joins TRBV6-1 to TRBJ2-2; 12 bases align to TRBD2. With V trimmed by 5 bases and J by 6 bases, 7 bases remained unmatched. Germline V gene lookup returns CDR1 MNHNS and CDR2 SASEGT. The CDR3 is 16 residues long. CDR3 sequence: CASSPGLAGMSGELFF. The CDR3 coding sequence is TGTGCCAGCAGTCCCGGACTAGCGGGAATGTCCGGGGAGCTGTTTTTT.

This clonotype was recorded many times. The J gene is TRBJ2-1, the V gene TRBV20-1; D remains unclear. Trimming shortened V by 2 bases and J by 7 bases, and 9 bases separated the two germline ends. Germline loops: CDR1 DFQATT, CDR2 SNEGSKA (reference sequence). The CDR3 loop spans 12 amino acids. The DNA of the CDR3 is TGCAGTGCTAGATTTTGGGCGAATGAGCAGTTCTTC. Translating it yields CSARFWANEQFF.

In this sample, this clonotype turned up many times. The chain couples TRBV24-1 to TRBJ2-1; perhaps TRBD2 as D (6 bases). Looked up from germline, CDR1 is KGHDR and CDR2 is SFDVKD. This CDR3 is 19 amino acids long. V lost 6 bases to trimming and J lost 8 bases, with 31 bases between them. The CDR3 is CATSPRGSPRATGGHEQFF. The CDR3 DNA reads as TGTGCCACCAGTCCCCGGGGCTCCCCCAGAGCGACCGGGGGACATGAGCAGTTCTTC.

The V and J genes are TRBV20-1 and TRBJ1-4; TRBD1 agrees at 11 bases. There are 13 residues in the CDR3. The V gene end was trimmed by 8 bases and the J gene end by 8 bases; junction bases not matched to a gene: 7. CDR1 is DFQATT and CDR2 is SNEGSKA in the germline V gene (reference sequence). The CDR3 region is CSLRGQGGEKLFF. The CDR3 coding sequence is TGCAGTCTCCGGGGACAGGGGGGGGAAAAACTGTTTTTT.

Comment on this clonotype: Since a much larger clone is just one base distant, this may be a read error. CDR3 amino acids: CASSQGGGRRDNEQFF. The CDR3 coding sequence is TGTGCCAGCAGCCAAGGTGGCGGGAGGCGGGACAATGAGCAGTTCTTC. The gene calls are TRBV3-1 and TRBJ2-5, with 8 nucleotides matching TRBD2. The J call may be incorrect, as the DNA end agrees better with TRBJ2-1. This CDR3 has 16 amino acids. Germline CDR1 reads LGHDT; CDR2 reads YNNKEL (reference sequence).

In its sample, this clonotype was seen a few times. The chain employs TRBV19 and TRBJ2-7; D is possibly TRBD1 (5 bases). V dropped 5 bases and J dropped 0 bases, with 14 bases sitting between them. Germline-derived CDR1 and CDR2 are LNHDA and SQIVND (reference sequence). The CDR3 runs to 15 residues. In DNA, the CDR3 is TGTGCCAGTAGTGTGAGTGGACAAGGCTCCTACGAGCAGTACTTC. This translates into CASSVSGQGSYEQYF.

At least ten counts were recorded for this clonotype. The DNA of the CDR3 is TGTGCCAGCAGCTTAGCCGGGACAGGGAAGGATCAGCCCCAGCATTTT. This encodes CASSLAGTGKDQPQHF. The chain uses TRBV7-9 and TRBJ1-5, with 9 bases that match TRBD1. V dropped 0 bases and J dropped 5; count of bases not matched to a gene: 5. This CDR3 region has 16 residues. In germline, CDR1 is SEHNR, CDR2 FQNEAQ (reference sequence).

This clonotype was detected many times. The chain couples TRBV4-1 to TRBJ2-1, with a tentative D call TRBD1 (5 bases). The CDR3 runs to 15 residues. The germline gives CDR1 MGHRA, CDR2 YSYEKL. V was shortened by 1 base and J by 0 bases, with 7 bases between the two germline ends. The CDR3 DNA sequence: TGCGCCAGCAGCCAAGTAACAGGCTCCTACAATGAGCAGTTCTTC. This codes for CASSQVTGSYNEQFF.

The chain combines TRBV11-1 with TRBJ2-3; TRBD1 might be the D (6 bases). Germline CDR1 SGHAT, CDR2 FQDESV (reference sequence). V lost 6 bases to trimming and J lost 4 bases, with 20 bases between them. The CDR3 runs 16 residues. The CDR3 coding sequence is TGTGCCAGCAGACTACAGGGTCCGTTGGTCGCAGATACGCAGTATTTT. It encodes CASRLQGPLVADTQYF.

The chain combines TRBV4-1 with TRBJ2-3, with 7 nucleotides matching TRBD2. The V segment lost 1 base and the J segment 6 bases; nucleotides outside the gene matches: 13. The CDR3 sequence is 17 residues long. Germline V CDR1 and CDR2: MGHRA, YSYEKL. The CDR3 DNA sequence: TGCGCCAGCAGCCAAGCGGCGTGGGAGGGCGTCAGGGATACGCAGTATTTT. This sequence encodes CASSQAAWEGVRDTQYF.

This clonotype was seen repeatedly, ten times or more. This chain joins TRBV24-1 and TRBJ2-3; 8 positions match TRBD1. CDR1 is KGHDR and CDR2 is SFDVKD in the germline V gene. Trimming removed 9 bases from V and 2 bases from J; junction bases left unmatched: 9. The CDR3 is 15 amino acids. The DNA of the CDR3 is TGTGCCACCTCAAGAGGGACAGGAATCACAGATACGCAGTATTTT. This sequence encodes CATSRGTGITDTQYF.

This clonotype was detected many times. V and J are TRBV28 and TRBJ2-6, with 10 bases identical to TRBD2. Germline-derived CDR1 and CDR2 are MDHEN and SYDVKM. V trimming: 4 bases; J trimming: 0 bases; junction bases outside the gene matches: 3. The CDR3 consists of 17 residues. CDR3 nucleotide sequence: TGTGCCAGCAGTTCTAGCGGGAGTGGCTCTGGGGCCAACGTCCTGACTTTC. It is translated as CASSSSGSGSGANVLTF.

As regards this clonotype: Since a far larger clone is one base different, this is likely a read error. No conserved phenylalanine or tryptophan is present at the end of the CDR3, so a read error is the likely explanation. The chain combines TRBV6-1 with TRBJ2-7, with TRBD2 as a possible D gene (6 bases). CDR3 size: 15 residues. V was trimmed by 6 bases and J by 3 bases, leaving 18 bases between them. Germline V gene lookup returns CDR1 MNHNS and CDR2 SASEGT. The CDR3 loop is CASSHLRDSVYEQYL. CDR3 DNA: TGTGCCAGCAGCCATCTCCGGGACTCTGTCTACGAGCAGTACCTC.

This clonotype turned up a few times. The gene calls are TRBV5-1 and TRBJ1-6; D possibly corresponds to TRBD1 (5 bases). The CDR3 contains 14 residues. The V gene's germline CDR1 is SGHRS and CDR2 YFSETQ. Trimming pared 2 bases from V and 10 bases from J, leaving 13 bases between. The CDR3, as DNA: TGCGCCAGCAGCTTCGGGGGGGATGGATCACCCCTCCACTTT. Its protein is CASSFGGDGSPLHF.

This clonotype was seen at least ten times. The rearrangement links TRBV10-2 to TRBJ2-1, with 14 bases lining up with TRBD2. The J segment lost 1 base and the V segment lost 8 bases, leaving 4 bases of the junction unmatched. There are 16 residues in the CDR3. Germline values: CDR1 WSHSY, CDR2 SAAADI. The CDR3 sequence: CASEGLAGESYNEQFF. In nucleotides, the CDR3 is TGCGCCAGCGAGGGACTAGCGGGGGAATCCTACAATGAGCAGTTCTTC.

CDR3: CASSLTPDTGELFF. For the CDR3, the DNA is TGTGCCAGCAGCTTAACGCCAGACACCGGGGAGCTGTTTTTT. The chain links TRBV7-9 to TRBJ2-2; D gene unclear. CDR3 length: 14 residues. V lost 2 bases to trimming and J lost 3 bases, with 7 bases between them. Germline loops: CDR1 SEHNR, CDR2 FQNEAQ (reference sequence). The full variable domain, with the rest looked up from reference TRBV7-9 and TRBJ2-2, is DTGVSQNPRHKITKRGQNVTFRCDPISEHNRLYWYRQTLGQGPEFLTYFQNEAQLEKSRLLSDRFSAERPKGSFSTLEIQRTEQGDSAMYLCASSLTPDTGELFFGEGSRLTVL.

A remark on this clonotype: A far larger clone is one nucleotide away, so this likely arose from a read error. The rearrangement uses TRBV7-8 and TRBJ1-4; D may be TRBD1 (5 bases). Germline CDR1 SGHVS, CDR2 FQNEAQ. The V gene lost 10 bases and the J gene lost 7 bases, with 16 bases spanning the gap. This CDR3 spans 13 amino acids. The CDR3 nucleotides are TGTGCCAATACGATAGGGGTTGTTGAAAAACTGTTTTTT. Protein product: CANTIGVVEKLFF. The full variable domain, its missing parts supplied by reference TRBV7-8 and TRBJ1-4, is GAGVSQSPRYKVAKRGQDVALRCDPISGHVSLFWYQQALGQGPEFLTYFQNEAQLDKSGLPSDRFFAERPEGSVSTLKIQRTQQEDSAVYLCANTIGVVEKLFFGSGTQLSVL.

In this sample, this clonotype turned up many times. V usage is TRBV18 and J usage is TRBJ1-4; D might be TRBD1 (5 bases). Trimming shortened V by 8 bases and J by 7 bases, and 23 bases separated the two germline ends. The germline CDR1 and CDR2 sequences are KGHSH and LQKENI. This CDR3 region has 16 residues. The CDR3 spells CASTKNSWDEGEKLFF. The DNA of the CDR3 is TGTGCCAGCACTAAAAACAGTTGGGACGAGGGTGAAAAACTGTTTTTT.

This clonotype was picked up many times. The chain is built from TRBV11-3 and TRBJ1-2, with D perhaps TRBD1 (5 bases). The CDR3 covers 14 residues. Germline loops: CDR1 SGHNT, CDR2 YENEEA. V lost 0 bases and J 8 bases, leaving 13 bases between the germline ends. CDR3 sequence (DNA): TGTGCCAGCAGCTTAGACGGGGACCGAGGAGGCTACACCTTC. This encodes CASSLDGDRGGYTF.

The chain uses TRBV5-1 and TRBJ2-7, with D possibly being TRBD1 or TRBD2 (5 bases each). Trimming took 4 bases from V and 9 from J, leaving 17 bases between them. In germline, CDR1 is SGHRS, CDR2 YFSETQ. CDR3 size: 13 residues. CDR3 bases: TGCGCCAGCAGCATAGAGCTCCAAGGGACGCAGTACTTC. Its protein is CASSIELQGTQYF.

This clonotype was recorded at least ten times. The CDR3 coding sequence is TGTGCCAGCAGTTCACAGGGGGTGAAAAGGTCCTACGAGCAGTACTTC. The encoded protein is CASSSQGVKRSYEQYF. The V call is TRBV6-5, the J call TRBJ2-7; 8 bases line up with TRBD1. The V gene's germline CDR1 is MNHEY and CDR2 SVGAGI. V dropped 4 bases and J dropped 1; count of bases not matched to a gene: 9. The CDR3 runs to 16 residues.

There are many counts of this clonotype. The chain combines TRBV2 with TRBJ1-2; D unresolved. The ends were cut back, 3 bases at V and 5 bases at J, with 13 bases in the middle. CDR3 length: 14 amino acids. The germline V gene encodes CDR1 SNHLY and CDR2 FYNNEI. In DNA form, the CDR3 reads TGTGCCAGCAGTGACGACCGGTGGACGTATGGCTACACCTTC. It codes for CASSDDRWTYGYTF.

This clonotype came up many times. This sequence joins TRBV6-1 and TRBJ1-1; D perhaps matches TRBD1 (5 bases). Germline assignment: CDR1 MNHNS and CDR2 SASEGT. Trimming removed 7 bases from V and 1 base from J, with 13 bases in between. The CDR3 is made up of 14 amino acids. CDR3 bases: TGTGCCAGCACCCCCAGGGTTTCGAACACTGAAGCTTTCTTT. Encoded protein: CASTPRVSNTEAFF.

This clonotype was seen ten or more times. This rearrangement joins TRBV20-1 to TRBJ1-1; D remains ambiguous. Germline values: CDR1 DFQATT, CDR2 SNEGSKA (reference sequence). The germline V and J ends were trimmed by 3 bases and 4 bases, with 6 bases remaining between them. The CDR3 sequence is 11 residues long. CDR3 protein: CSASVVTEAFF. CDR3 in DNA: TGCAGTGCTAGTGTGGTCACTGAAGCTTTCTTT.

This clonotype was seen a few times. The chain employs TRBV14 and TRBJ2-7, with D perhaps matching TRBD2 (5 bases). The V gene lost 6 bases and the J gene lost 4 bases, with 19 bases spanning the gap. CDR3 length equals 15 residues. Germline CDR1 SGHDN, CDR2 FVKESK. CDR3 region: CASRLSGEGRYEQYF. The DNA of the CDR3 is TGTGCCAGCAGACTAAGCGGAGAAGGGCGATACGAGCAGTACTTC.

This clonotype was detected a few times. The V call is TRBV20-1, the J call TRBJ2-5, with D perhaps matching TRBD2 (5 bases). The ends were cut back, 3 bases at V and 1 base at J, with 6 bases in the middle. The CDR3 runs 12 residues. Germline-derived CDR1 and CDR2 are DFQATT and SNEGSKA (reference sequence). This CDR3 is CSARGSQETQYF. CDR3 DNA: TGCAGTGCTAGGGGGAGCCAAGAGACCCAGTACTTC.

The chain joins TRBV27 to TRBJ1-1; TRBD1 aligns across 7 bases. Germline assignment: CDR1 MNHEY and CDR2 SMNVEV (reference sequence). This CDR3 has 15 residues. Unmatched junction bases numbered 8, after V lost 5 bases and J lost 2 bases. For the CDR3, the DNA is TGTGCCAGCAGTACCGAGACAGGGACAAACACTGAAGCTTTCTTT. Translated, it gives CASSTETGTNTEAFF.

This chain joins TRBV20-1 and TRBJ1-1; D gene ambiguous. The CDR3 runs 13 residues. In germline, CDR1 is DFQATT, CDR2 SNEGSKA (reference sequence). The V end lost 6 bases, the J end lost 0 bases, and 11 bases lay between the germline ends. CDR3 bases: TGCAGTGCCGGGTCCATTATGAACACTGAAGCTTTCTTT. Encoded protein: CSAGSIMNTEAFF.